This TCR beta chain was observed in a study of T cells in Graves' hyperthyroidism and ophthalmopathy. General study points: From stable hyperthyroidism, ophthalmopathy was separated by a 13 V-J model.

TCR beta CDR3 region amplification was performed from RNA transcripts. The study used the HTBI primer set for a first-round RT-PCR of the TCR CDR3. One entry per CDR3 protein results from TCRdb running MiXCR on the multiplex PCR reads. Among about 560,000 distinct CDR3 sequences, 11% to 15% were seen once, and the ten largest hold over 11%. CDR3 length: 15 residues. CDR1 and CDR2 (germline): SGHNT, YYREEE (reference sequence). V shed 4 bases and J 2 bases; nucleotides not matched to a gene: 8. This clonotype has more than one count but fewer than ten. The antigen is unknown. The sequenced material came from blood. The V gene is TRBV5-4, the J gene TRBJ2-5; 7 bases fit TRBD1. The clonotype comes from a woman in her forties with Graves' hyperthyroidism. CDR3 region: CASSRIGQEQETQYF. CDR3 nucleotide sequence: TGTGCCAGCAGCCGGATAGGACAGGAACAAGAGACCCAGTACTTC.